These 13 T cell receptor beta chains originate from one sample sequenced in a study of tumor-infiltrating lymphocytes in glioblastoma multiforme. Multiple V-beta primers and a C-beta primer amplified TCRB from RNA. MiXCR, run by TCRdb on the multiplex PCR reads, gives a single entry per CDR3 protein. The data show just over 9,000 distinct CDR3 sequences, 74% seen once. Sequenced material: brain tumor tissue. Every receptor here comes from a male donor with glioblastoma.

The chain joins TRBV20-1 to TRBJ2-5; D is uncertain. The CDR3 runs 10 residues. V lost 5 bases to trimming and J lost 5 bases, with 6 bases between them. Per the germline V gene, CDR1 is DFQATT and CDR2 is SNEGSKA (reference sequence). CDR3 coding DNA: TGCAGTGCTGGTCTGGAGACCCAGTACTTC. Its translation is CSAGLETQYF.

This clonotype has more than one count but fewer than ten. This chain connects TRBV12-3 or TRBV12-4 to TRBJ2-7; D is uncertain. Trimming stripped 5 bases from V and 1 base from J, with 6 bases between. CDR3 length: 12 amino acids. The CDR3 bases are TGTGCCAGCAGTCCGACATCCTACGAGCAGTACTTC. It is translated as CASSPTSYEQYF.

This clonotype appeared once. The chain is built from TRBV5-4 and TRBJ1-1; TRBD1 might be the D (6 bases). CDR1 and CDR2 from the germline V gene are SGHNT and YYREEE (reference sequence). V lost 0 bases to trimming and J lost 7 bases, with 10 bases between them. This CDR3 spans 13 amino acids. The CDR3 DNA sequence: TGTGCCAGCAGCTTGGTACAGACAGGTGAAGCTTTCTTT. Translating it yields CASSLVQTGEAFF.

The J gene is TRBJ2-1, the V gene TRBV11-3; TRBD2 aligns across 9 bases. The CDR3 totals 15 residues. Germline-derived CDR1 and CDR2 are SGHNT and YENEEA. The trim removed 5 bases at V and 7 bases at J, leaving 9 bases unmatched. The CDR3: CASSTRGGVWNEQFF. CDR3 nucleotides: TGTGCCAGCAGCACACGCGGGGGGGTTTGGAATGAGCAGTTCTTC.

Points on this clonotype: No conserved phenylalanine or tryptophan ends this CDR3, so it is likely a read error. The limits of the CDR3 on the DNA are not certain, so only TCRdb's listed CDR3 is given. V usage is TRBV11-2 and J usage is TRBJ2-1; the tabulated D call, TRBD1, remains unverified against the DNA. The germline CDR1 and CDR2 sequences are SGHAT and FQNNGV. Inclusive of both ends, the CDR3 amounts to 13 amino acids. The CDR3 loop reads CASSLGRGNKQSL.

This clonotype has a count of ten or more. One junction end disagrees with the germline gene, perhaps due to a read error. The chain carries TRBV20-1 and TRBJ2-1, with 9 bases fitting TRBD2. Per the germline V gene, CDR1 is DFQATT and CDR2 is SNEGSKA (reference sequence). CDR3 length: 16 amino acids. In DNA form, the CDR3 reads TGCAGTGCTAGAGGGGCTAGCGGGGTCCTCTACAATGAGCAGCTCTTC. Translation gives CSARGASGVLYNEQLF.

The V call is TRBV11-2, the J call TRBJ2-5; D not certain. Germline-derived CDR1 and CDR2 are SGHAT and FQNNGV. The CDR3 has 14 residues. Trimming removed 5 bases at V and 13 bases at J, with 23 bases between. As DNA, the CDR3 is TGTGCCAGCAGCCCCCAACCCGGACGCGTACACCTGTACTTC. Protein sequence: CASSPQPGRVHLYF.

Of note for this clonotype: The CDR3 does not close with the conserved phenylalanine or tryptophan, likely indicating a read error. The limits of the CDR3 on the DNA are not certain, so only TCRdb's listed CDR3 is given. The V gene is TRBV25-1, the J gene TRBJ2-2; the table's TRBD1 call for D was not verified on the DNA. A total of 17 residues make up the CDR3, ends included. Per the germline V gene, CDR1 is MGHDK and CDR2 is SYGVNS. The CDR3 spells CASSAQEGRLGTGELLL.

The CDR3 DNA reads TGTGCCAGCAGTAGCCTCCAAGGAACGGGGTATTTT. Protein: CASSSLQGTGYF. This rearrangement joins TRBV6-2 or TRBV6-3 to TRBJ2-3; D is unclear. The V and J ends lost 5 bases and 14 bases respectively, with 17 bases between them. This CDR3 contains 12 residues. Germline CDR1 reads MNHEY; CDR2 reads SVGEGT.

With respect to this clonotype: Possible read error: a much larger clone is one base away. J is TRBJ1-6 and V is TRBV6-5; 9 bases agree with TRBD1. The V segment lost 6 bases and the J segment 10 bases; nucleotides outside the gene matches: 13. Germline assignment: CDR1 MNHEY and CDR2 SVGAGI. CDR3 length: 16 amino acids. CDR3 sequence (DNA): TGTGCCAGCAGCAACCTTGGACAGGGGACGGGATCACCCCTCCACTTT. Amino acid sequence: CASSNLGQGTGSPLHF.

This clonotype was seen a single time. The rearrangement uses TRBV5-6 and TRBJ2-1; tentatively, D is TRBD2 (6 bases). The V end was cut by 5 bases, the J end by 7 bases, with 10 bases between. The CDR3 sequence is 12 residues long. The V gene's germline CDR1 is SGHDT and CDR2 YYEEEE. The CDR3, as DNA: TGTGCCAGCAGTCTTCGGGAGAATGAGCAGTTCTTC. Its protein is CASSLRENEQFF.

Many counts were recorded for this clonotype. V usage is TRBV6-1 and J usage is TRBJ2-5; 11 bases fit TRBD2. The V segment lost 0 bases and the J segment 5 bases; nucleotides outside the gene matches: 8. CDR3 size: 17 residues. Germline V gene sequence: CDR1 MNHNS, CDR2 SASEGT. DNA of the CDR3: TGTGCCAGCAGTGAAGCCGGAAGACTAGCGGGAATGGAGACCCAGTACTTC. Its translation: CASSEAGRLAGMETQYF.

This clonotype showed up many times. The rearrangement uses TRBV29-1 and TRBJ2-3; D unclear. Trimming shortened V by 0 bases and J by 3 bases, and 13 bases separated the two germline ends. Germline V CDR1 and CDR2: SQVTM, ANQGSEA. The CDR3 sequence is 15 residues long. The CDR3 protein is CSVEDPLPWTDTQYF. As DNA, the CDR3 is TGCAGCGTTGAAGATCCCCTTCCCTGGACAGATACGCAGTATTTT.